The T cell receptor (beta chain) under discussion was sequenced for a study of blood T cells in healthy people across ages. The study's findings and limits: The study found more naive CD4+ cells and higher diversity in long-lived than aged donors. Estimates based on one million T cells were treated as lower bounds.

Caucasian individuals from Russia who were healthy and aged roughly 6 to 95 acted as donors. There are a few counts of this clonotype. What it binds is unknown. V lost 6 bases, J lost 8 bases, and 10 bases lay in between. The CDR3 runs 11 residues. Per the germline V gene, CDR1 is DFQATT and CDR2 is SNEGSKA (reference sequence). A second roughly 7 to 12 cycle PCR used barcoded and J-beta primers. A template-switch adaptor containing 12 random nucleotides labeled each cDNA molecule. TCRdb passed the 5' RACE reads through MiXCR, listing each CDR3 protein once. The sample shows about 720,000 distinct CDR3 sequences, roughly 20% of them seen only once.

Sequencing used blood. The rearrangement uses TRBV20-1 and TRBJ2-2; D not certain. This TCR came from a man aged 65 to 79 in good health. CDR3 nucleotide sequence: TGCAGTGCACCTTACCGTGGGGAGCTGTTTTTT. Encoded protein: CSAPYRGELFF.